The next 29 T cell receptor beta chains were all read from a single sample in a study of cytomegalovirus exposure and HLA in healthy donors. PCR amplification relied on 60 Vbeta primers (plus 13 Jbeta primers). Assay: immunoSEQ multiplex PCR; the TCRdb copy retains only in-frame clones and omits some. The sample includes 120,000 to 150,000 clones, roughly four fifths of them seen just once. Sequencing used PBMCs. All receptors derive from a middle-aged man in good health and CMV-seropositive.

This chain links TRBV5-1 with TRBJ1-1, with 7 bases lining up with TRBD1. The length of the CDR3 is 15 residues. In germline, CDR1 is SGHRS, CDR2 YFSETQ. J lost 4 bases, V lost 4 bases, and 10 bases had no gene match. The CDR3 protein is CASSLHTSGGTEAFF. CDR3 sequence (DNA): TGCGCCAGCAGCCTCCACACGTCAGGGGGCACTGAAGCTTTCTTT.

The chain is built from TRBV10-3 and TRBJ2-2, with TRBD1 identical over 11 bases. This CDR3 spans 18 amino acids. The junction had 9 bases not matched to a gene; V was cut back by 3 bases and J by 3 bases. Per germline, CDR1 ENHRY and CDR2 SYGVKD. DNA of the CDR3: TGTGCCATCAGTGAAGGACAGGGGGCCGCTGCGTACACCGGGGAGCTGTTTTTT. Encoded protein: CAISEGQGAAAYTGELFF.

This clone is a singleton in its sample. This chain joins TRBV7-8 and TRBJ2-1; possible D gene TRBD2, 5 bases. The CDR3 length is 16 residues. Germline CDR1 SGHVS, CDR2 FQNEAQ. The germline V and J ends were trimmed by 2 bases and 0 bases, with 11 bases remaining between them. The DNA for the CDR3 is TGTGCCAGCAGCTTATTCCGGGGAATCTCCTACAATGAGCAGTTCTTC. Its protein is CASSLFRGISYNEQFF.

This chain connects TRBV4-1 to TRBJ2-1; tentatively, D is TRBD1 (5 bases). V dropped 3 bases and J dropped 8 bases, with 23 bases sitting between them. From germline, CDR1 is MGHRA and CDR2 YSYEKL. The CDR3 is 17 residues long. Here the CDR3 DNA reads TGCGCCAGCAGCCATGATCAAACAGGTCACCAACCCCATGAGCAGTTCTTC. It is translated as CASSHDQTGHQPHEQFF.

The J gene is TRBJ1-2, the V gene TRBV2; unclear D gene. The ends were cut back, 5 bases at V and 1 base at J, with 11 bases in the middle. Germline-derived CDR1 and CDR2 are SNHLY and FYNNEI. This CDR3 is 14 amino acids long. The DNA for the CDR3 is TGTGCCAGCAGTCGGCGGGGTGTTAACTATGGCTACACCTTC. It specifies CASSRRGVNYGYTF.

This clone was picked up one time. The gene calls are TRBV27 and TRBJ1-4; the D is unclear. CDR1 is MNHEY and CDR2 is SMNVEV in the germline V gene (reference sequence). V dropped 5 bases and J dropped 8 bases, with 15 bases sitting between them. The CDR3 has 14 residues. As DNA, the CDR3 is TGTGCCAGCAGTCCACGGACGGGAGGGGAAAAACTGTTTTTT. Protein product: CASSPRTGGEKLFF.

The chain links TRBV9 to TRBJ2-1; 8 bases are a match to TRBD2. V lost 0 bases to trimming and J lost 0 bases; unmatched junction nucleotides: 5. CDR3 size: 17 residues. Germline CDR1 SGDLS, CDR2 YYNGEE. The CDR3 nucleotides read TGTGCCAGCAGCGTAGCAACTAGCGGTAGCTCCTACAATGAGCAGTTCTTC. Protein product: CASSVATSGSSYNEQFF.

The J gene is TRBJ2-3, the V gene TRBV18; TRBD2 is a possible D gene (5 bases). The length of the CDR3 is 13 residues. The ends were cut back, 1 base at V and 4 bases at J, with 6 bases in the middle. Germline CDR1 reads KGHSH; CDR2 reads LQKENI. CDR3 loop: CASSPQAADTQYF. The CDR3 coding sequence is TGTGCCAGCTCACCACAAGCGGCAGATACGCAGTATTTT.

CDR3 sequence (DNA): TGTGCCACCAGCTACCGACAGGGATTAACTGAAGCTTTCTTT. Protein sequence: CATSYRQGLTEAFF. The chain joins TRBV15 to TRBJ1-1; TRBD1 matches 7 bases. Germline CDR1 is LNHNV and CDR2 is YYDKDF (reference sequence). J lost 5 bases, V lost 5 bases, and 8 bases had no gene match. The CDR3 has 14 residues.

This clone came up once. The chain employs TRBV7-2 and TRBJ1-1, with D tentatively TRBD1 (6 bases). With 4 bases removed from V and 1 base from J, the gap between germline ends came to 10 bases. Germline V CDR1 and CDR2: SGHTA, FQGNSA. The CDR3 consists of 14 residues. DNA of the CDR3: TGTGCCAGCAGCTCCAACAGGGCGAACACTGAAGCTTTCTTT. It is translated as CASSSNRANTEAFF.

The chain uses TRBV7-6 and TRBJ1-2; D call uncertain. V was clipped by 5 bases and J by 8 bases, with 15 bases between them. CDR1 and CDR2 (germline): SGHVS, FNYEAQ. This CDR3 contains 13 residues. CDR3: CASSKAGSGGYTF. In DNA, the CDR3 is TGTGCCAGCAGCAAAGCCGGGAGCGGGGGCTACACCTTC.

The V and J genes are TRBV7-2 and TRBJ1-4; 9 bases are a match to TRBD1. V shed 5 bases and J 6 bases; nucleotides not matched to a gene: 7. CDR3 length: 15 residues. Germline CDR1 reads SGHTA; CDR2 reads FQGNSA. Written as DNA, the CDR3 is TGTGCCAGCAGCGACCCGGGACAGGGTCATGAAAAACTGTTTTTT. Translation gives CASSDPGQGHEKLFF. The complete variable domain, with remaining parts taken from reference TRBV7-2 and TRBJ1-4, reads GAGVSQSPSNKVTEKGKDVELRCDPISGHTALYWYRQSLGQGLEFLIYFQGNSAPDKSGLPSDRFSAERTGGSVSTLTIQRTQQEDSAVYLCASSDPGQGHEKLFFGSGTQLSVL.

The V call is TRBV11-2, the J call TRBJ1-3; 8 nucleotides align to TRBD1. The junction had 9 bases not matched to a gene; V was cut back by 5 bases and J by 3 bases. The germline V gene encodes CDR1 SGHAT and CDR2 FQNNGV. The CDR3 consists of 16 residues. The CDR3: CASSHTKDRVGNTIYF. CDR3 nucleotide sequence: TGTGCCAGCAGCCATACCAAGGACAGGGTTGGAAACACCATATATTTT.

This chain connects TRBV9 to TRBJ2-4; D might be TRBD2 (5 bases). There are 14 residues in the CDR3. From germline, CDR1 is SGDLS and CDR2 YYNGEE. Trimming removed 0 bases at V and 9 bases at J, with 13 bases between. The DNA of the CDR3 is TGTGCCAGCAGCGTAGCGTGGACCGAGGGCATTCAGTACTTC. As protein: CASSVAWTEGIQYF.

V gene TRBV6-6 combines with J gene TRBJ1-1, with 10 bases matching TRBD1. The CDR3 is made up of 14 amino acids. Germline-derived CDR1 and CDR2 are MNHNY and SVGAGI (reference sequence). J was trimmed by 7 bases and V by 6 bases; bases with no gene match: 8. The CDR3 coding sequence is TGTGCCAGCAGATTCCAGGACAGGGGGATTGAAGCTTTCTTT. This encodes CASRFQDRGIEAFF.

V usage is TRBV7-8 and J usage is TRBJ1-2; a possible D gene is TRBD1 (5 bases). The V end was cut by 4 bases, the J end by 5 bases, with 14 bases between. The CDR3 spans 14 residues. CDR1 and CDR2 (germline): SGHVS, FQNEAQ. CDR3 bases: TGTGCCAGCAGCTCCTCCGGGACTCTTTATGGCTACACCTTC. Amino acids: CASSSSGTLYGYTF. The full variable domain, rest sourced from reference TRBV7-8 and TRBJ1-2, is GAGVSQSPRYKVAKRGQDVALRCDPISGHVSLFWYQQALGQGPEFLTYFQNEAQLDKSGLPSDRFFAERPEGSVSTLKIQRTQQEDSAVYLCASSSSGTLYGYTFGSGTRLTVV.

The V gene is TRBV7-2, the J gene TRBJ2-1; 8 bases match TRBD2. This CDR3 is 18 amino acids long. Germline lookup yields CDR1 SGHTA and CDR2 FQGNSA. With V trimmed by 3 bases and J by 0 bases, 10 bases remained unmatched. The chain's CDR3 is CASSFTSGGTSSYNEQFF. Written as DNA, the CDR3 is TGTGCCAGCAGCTTTACAAGCGGGGGCACCAGCTCCTACAATGAGCAGTTCTTC. The whole variable domain, remainder taken from reference TRBV7-2 and TRBJ2-1, is GAGVSQSPSNKVTEKGKDVELRCDPISGHTALYWYRQSLGQGLEFLIYFQGNSAPDKSGLPSDRFSAERTGGSVSTLTIQRTQQEDSAVYLCASSFTSGGTSSYNEQFFGPGTRLTVL.

This clone has only one observation. This chain connects TRBV27 to TRBJ2-7; 7 nucleotides match TRBD1. The CDR3 has 13 amino acids. The germline CDR1 and CDR2 sequences are MNHEY and SMNVEV (reference sequence). With 8 bases clipped from V and 0 bases from J, the junction kept 4 bases outside the gene matches. CDR3 protein: CASGRQGSYEQYF. In nucleotides, the CDR3 is TGTGCCAGCGGCCGACAGGGCTCCTACGAGCAGTACTTC.

The V and J genes are TRBV12-1 and TRBJ2-7; the table's D call, TRBD2, has no DNA check behind it. TRBV12-1 is marked as a pseudogene. The CDR3 totals 15 residues. The CDR3 nucleotides read TGTGCCAGCAGCTTCATCCCGGGGGACTCCTACGAGCAGTACTTC. Protein sequence: CASSFIPGDSYEQYF.

The chain combines TRBV9 with TRBJ2-5; tentative D call: TRBD1 (5 bases). The CDR3 sequence is 14 residues long. V was trimmed by 4 bases and J by 1 base, leaving 11 bases between them. Per germline, CDR1 SGDLS and CDR2 YYNGEE. The CDR3 here is CASSLQETQETQYF. The CDR3 DNA is TGTGCCAGCAGCTTACAGGAGACCCAAGAGACCCAGTACTTC.

The chain employs TRBV30 and TRBJ2-5, with D hard to call. This CDR3 spans 13 amino acids. The V end was cut by 1 base, the J end by 1 base, with 7 bases between. The germline CDR1 and CDR2 sequences are GTSNPN and SVGIG (reference sequence). The CDR3 DNA follows: TGTGCCTGGAGTGGAGCCCGCCAAGAGACCCAGTACTTC. Protein: CAWSGARQETQYF.

The V and J genes are TRBV9 and TRBJ2-3; 12 nucleotides align to TRBD2. V was clipped by 2 bases and J by 6 bases; unmatched bases: 4. This CDR3 is 15 amino acids long. Germline V lookup: CDR1 SGDLS, CDR2 YYNGEE. CDR3 coding DNA: TGTGCCAGCAGCGTCCTGACTAGCGGGAGCGATACGCAGTATTTT. Translating it yields CASSVLTSGSDTQYF.

The gene calls are TRBV12-5 and TRBJ1-6; weak D call: TRBD1 (5 bases). The CDR3 consists of 15 residues. V lost 8 bases to trimming and J lost 0 bases, with 11 bases between them. Germline V gives CDR1 LGHNT, CDR2 FRNRAP. For the CDR3, the DNA is TGTGCTAGTTGGGGCGGGAGCTCCTATAATTCACCCCTCCACTTT. It codes for CASWGGSSYNSPLHF.

The rearrangement joins TRBV5-6 to TRBJ2-7; 14 nucleotides line up with TRBD2. The germline V gene has CDR1 SGHDT and CDR2 YYEEEE. The V gene end was trimmed by 3 bases and the J gene end by 2 bases; junction bases not matched to a gene: 7. There are 17 residues in the CDR3. CDR3 sequence (DNA): TGTGCCAGCAGCTACGGGACTAGCGGGGGTGCTACCTACGAGCAGTACTTC. Its protein is CASSYGTSGGATYEQYF.

This sequence joins TRBV30 and TRBJ2-1, with D maybe TRBD1 (5 bases). This CDR3 has 12 residues. V lost 2 bases and J lost 4, with 6 bases in between. The V gene's germline CDR1 is GTSNPN and CDR2 SVGIG (reference sequence). The CDR3 DNA is TGTGCCTGGAGTCCAGGGTACAATGAGCAGTTCTTC. It is translated as CAWSPGYNEQFF.

The chain links TRBV5-4 to TRBJ2-7; possible D gene TRBD2, 5 bases. Germline assignment: CDR1 SGHNT and CDR2 YYREEE (reference sequence). The CDR3 length is 13 residues. Trimming cost V 4 bases and J 0 bases, with 8 bases left between them. For the CDR3, the DNA is TGTGCCAGCAGCCCGGGGAGCTCCTACGAGCAGTACTTC. Translated: CASSPGSSYEQYF.

V gene TRBV5-6 combines with J gene TRBJ1-5; D is unclear. The germline CDR1 and CDR2 sequences are SGHDT and YYEEEE. This CDR3 is 15 amino acids long. Trimming removed 0 bases from V and 4 bases from J, with 11 bases in between. The CDR3 nucleotides read TGTGCCAGCAGCTTGGCCGGGAGAATTAATCAGCCCCAGCATTTT. Translated: CASSLAGRINQPQHF. The variable domain in full, completed from reference TRBV5-6 and TRBJ1-5, reads DAGVTQSPTHLIKTRGQQVTLRCSPKSGHDTVSWYQQALGQGPQFIFQYYEEEERQRGNFPDRFSGHQFPNYSSELNVNALLLGDSALYLCASSLAGRINQPQHFGDGTRLSIL.

This sequence joins TRBV28 and TRBJ1-5; 8 bases align to TRBD1. Germline V CDR1 and CDR2: MDHEN, SYDVKM. CDR3 length: 16 residues. With V trimmed by 7 bases and J by 5 bases, 13 bases remained unmatched. The CDR3 sequence: CASNLLGQGKDQPQHF. Here the CDR3 DNA reads TGTGCCAGCAACCTCCTCGGACAGGGAAAGGATCAGCCCCAGCATTTT.

The chain links TRBV5-1 to TRBJ1-1, with TRBD1 matching over 9 bases. CDR1 and CDR2 from the germline V gene are SGHRS and YFSETQ. The CDR3 is 18 amino acids. V shed 1 base and J 1 base; nucleotides not matched to a gene: 11. The DNA for the CDR3 is TGCGCCAGCAGCTTGAAGGCACCGGGACAGGGACAGAACACTGAAGCTTTCTTT. It codes for CASSLKAPGQGQNTEAFF.